Below, one T cell receptor beta chain is given with its context. The target antigen is unknown. This entry comes from a study of cytomegalovirus exposure and HLA in healthy donors. Study-wide background: Findings of an earlier analysis included 117 million unique TCR beta sequences from 190 million or so T cells. Study observations and caveats: The listing of 150 to 200 TCR beta chains classed them as cytomegalovirus-associated.

PCR primers comprised 60 Vbeta and 13 Jbeta primers. Sequenced by immunoSEQ multiplex PCR; TCRdb stores in-frame clones only, minus some. The sample holds around 150,000 clones, approximately 79% seen once. Germline CDR1 is MRHNA and CDR2 is SNTAGT. Trimming cost V 4 bases and J 0 bases, with 7 bases left between them. The CDR3 runs 15 residues. This receptor was obtained from a woman aged 50 to 65 in good health and CMV-seropositive. The J gene is TRBJ2-6, the V gene TRBV6-4; the D is unclear. The specimen sequenced was PBMCs. CDR3 amino acids: CASSVSASGANVLTF. The CDR3 nucleotides read TGTGCCAGCAGTGTCAGTGCCTCTGGGGCCAACGTCCTGACTTTC.